What follows describes a single T cell receptor (beta chain). The data stem from a study of blood T cells in healthy people across ages. The CDR3 is made up of 18 amino acids. CDR1 and CDR2 from the germline V gene are MNHEY and SVGEGT. A second about 6 to 12 cycle PCR used barcoded and J-beta primers. In TCRdb, the 5' RACE reads were re-called with MiXCR into one record per CDR3 protein. This table holds some 700,000 distinct CDR3 sequences, roughly 47% found once. Sequenced input: blood. The rearrangement joins TRBV6-2 or TRBV6-3 to TRBJ2-1, with 9 positions matching TRBD2. The DNA end is a closer match to TRBJ2-7, so the J assignment may be wrong. The source is a woman aged 60-70 years in good health. The CDR3 region is CASSYPLSGRMVYNEQYF. CDR3 in DNA: TGTGCCAGCAGTTATCCTCTTAGCGGGAGAATGGTCTACAATGAGCAGTACTTC.